The 20 T cell receptor beta chains below were found in one sample sequenced in a study of blood T cells in healthy people across ages (dated by TCRdb to between 2014 and 2017). Library generation was performed with 5' RACE. A second roughly 7 to 11 cycle PCR used a sample-barcoded 5' primer and a J-beta primer mix. The raw public reads went through TCRdb reprocessing: fastp at Q25, MiXCR clone calling, in-frame beta chains kept. Every CDR3 protein is listed once, alongside the most common genes and DNA of its rows. In all, the sample holds approximately 1,700,000 distinct CDR3 sequences, and about 39% of those were seen once. 23% of the sample goes to the ten largest clones. Sequences were obtained from blood. All receptors derive from a human donor in good health.

V and J are TRBV5-5 and TRBJ2-1; 7 positions match TRBD1. Germline V gene lookup returns CDR1 SGHKS and CDR2 YYEKEE (reference sequence). Trimming took 0 bases from V and 6 from J; bases not matched to a gene: 9. The CDR3 is made up of 16 amino acids. The CDR3 nucleotides are TGTGCCAGCAGCTTGGATTTCCAGGGGGTGGGCAATGAGCAGTTCTTC. The encoded protein is CASSLDFQGVGNEQFF.

This clonotype was detected only a few times. This sequence joins TRBV20-1 and TRBJ1-2; 8 bases map to TRBD1. Unmatched junction bases numbered 11, after V lost 1 base and J lost 13 bases. The CDR3 sequence is 13 residues long. CDR1 and CDR2 from the germline V gene are DFQATT and SNEGSKA (reference sequence). CDR3: CSARVDRGRMATF. The CDR3 region has the DNA TGCAGTGCTAGAGTTGACAGGGGACGGATGGCCACCTTC.

V gene TRBV20-1 combines with J gene TRBJ1-5, with D hard to call. V gave up 3 bases and J gave up 4 bases, with 13 bases separating them. Germline values: CDR1 DFQATT, CDR2 SNEGSKA (reference sequence). The CDR3 runs to 14 residues. CDR3 region: CSASSDPVNQPQHF. CDR3 in DNA: TGCAGTGCTAGTTCAGACCCGGTAAATCAGCCCCAGCATTTT.

The chain is built from TRBV3-1 and TRBJ2-1; the match to TRBD2 covers 7 bases. Germline V gene data show CDR1 as LGHDT and CDR2 as YNNKEL (reference sequence). V gave up 0 bases and J gave up 3 bases; unmatched junction bases: 5. The CDR3 runs to 16 residues. The CDR3 sequence: CASSQDSRTSYNEQFF. CDR3 bases: TGTGCCAGCAGCCAAGATTCTAGGACTAGCTACAATGAGCAGTTCTTC.

A few counts support this clonotype. V gene TRBV27 combines with J gene TRBJ2-4, with TRBD1 identical over 7 bases. The DNA end is more similar to TRBJ2-7, so the J call may be wrong. Germline loops: CDR1 MNHEY, CDR2 SMNVEV (reference sequence). The CDR3 is 13 amino acids. DNA for the CDR3: TGTGCCAGTAAGACAGGGAATTCCTACGAGCAGTACTTC. Translating gives CASKTGNSYEQYF.

This clonotype appeared a few times. V usage is TRBV6-2 or TRBV6-3 and J usage is TRBJ2-7; 9 nucleotides match TRBD1. Germline V gene lookup returns CDR1 MNHEY and CDR2 SVGEGT. The J segment lost 5 bases and the V segment lost 5 bases, leaving 7 bases of the junction unmatched. This CDR3 comprises 14 residues. CDR3 nucleotides: TGTGCCAGCAGTCACAGGGGGCGAGGACACGAGCAGTACTTC. This codes for CASSHRGRGHEQYF.

Worth noting for this clonotype: One junction end does not reproduce the germline sequence, and a read error may be involved. The chain employs TRBV5-1 and TRBJ1-1, with TRBD1 identical over 8 bases. CDR3 size: 14 residues. Per the germline V gene, CDR1 is SGHRS and CDR2 is YFSETQ. The CDR3 region has the DNA TGCGCCAGCAGCTTCAGGGGGCAGGACACTGGAGCTTTCTTT. Protein product: CASSFRGQDTGAFF.

CDR3 DNA: TGCAGCGTTGAAGATCTTCAAGACCTATACAATGAGCAGTACTTC. Translated: CSVEDLQDLYNEQYF. The chain has TRBV29-1 and TRBJ2-1; D unresolved. The J call may be wrong; the DNA end is better matched by TRBJ2-7. Germline lookup yields CDR1 SQVTM and CDR2 ANQGSEA. The length of the CDR3 is 15 residues.

The chain has TRBV5-1 and TRBJ2-3; TRBD2 aligns across 9 bases. This CDR3 is 15 amino acids long. Germline-derived CDR1 and CDR2 are SGHRS and YFSETQ. The trim removed 2 bases at V and 10 bases at J, leaving 11 bases unmatched. For the CDR3, the DNA is TGCGCCAGCAGCTTAACCCCGACTAGCGGAGGGTCGCAGTATTTT. Translating gives CASSLTPTSGGSQYF.

The chain has TRBV24-1 and TRBJ2-1, with 11 bases identical to TRBD2. The germline V gene encodes CDR1 KGHDR and CDR2 SFDVKD. V was clipped by 0 bases and J by 0 bases; unmatched bases: 3. This CDR3 spans 18 amino acids. Here the CDR3 DNA reads TGTGCCACCAGTGATTTGACTAGCGGGGGTCGCTCCTACAATGAGCAGTTCTTC. Amino acids: CATSDLTSGGRSYNEQFF.

The CDR3 region has the DNA TGCAGTGCTAGAGAAGTGGGCAGGGGGTACAATGAGCAGTTCTTC. It codes for CSAREVGRGYNEQFF. The chain employs TRBV20-1 and TRBJ2-1; TRBD1 matches 7 bases. The germline V gene encodes CDR1 DFQATT and CDR2 SNEGSKA (reference sequence). CDR3 length equals 15 residues. Germline trimming cut 0 bases from V and 4 bases from J; bases unmatched to any gene: 6.

Of note for this clonotype: An end of the junction does not agree with germline; a read error may underlie this. This chain joins TRBV5-1 and TRBJ1-1; D is unresolved. CDR3 size: 12 residues. Germline V CDR1 and CDR2: SGHRS, YFSETQ. CDR3: CAGSLGHTEAFF. As DNA, the CDR3 is TGCGCCGGCAGCTTGGGTCACACTGAAGCTTTCTTT.

This chain links TRBV30 with TRBJ2-5, with D possibly being TRBD1 or TRBD2 (5 bases each). The assigned J gene may be wrong: the sequence end matches TRBJ2-7 better. From germline, CDR1 is GTSNPN and CDR2 SVGIG (reference sequence). The CDR3 is made up of 15 amino acids. The CDR3 loop is CAWSVLVEGMGEQYF. The CDR3 coding sequence is TGTGCCTGGAGTGTACTAGTTGAGGGGATGGGCGAGCAGTACTTC.

As DNA, the CDR3 is TGCAGTGCTCGTCTAGCGGGGGCCCGGAGGATGAATACGCAGTATTTT. It is translated as CSARLAGARRMNTQYF. The J gene is TRBJ2-3, the V gene TRBV20-1, with 10 bases identical to TRBD2. The CDR3 contains 16 residues. Looked up from germline, CDR1 is DFQATT and CDR2 is SNEGSKA (reference sequence). With 5 bases clipped from V and 7 bases from J, the junction kept 15 bases outside the gene matches.

This clonotype was observed a few times. The rearrangement links TRBV7-2 to TRBJ1-6; no firm D call. The CDR3 is 15 residues long. The germline gives CDR1 SGHTA, CDR2 FQGNSA. The ends were cut back, 7 bases at V and 0 bases at J, with 10 bases in the middle. CDR3 protein: CASIEGSSYNSPLHF. The DNA of the CDR3 is TGTGCCAGCATCGAAGGGAGCTCCTATAATTCACCCCTCCACTTT.

In its sample, this clonotype was seen a few times. The chain employs TRBV11-2 and TRBJ2-1, with TRBD2 matching over 8 bases. Germline loops: CDR1 SGHAT, CDR2 FQNNGV. With 4 bases clipped from V and 4 bases from J, the junction kept 6 bases outside the gene matches. CDR3 length: 15 amino acids. CDR3 residues: CASSSIAGSYNEQFF. In nucleotides, the CDR3 is TGTGCCAGCAGCTCCATAGCGGGGAGTTACAATGAGCAGTTCTTC.

This clonotype was found a few times. V and J are TRBV4-2 and TRBJ2-1; 7 bases line up with TRBD2. The CDR3 has 14 amino acids. Looked up from germline, CDR1 is LGHNA and CDR2 is YNFKEQ. Trimming took 5 bases from V and 6 from J; bases not matched to a gene: 7. CDR3 sequence (DNA): TGTGCCAGCAGCTCGCGGGGACTACTCAATGAGCAGTTCTTC. This encodes CASSSRGLLNEQFF.

The chain has TRBV20-1 and TRBJ2-3; 8 nucleotides line up with TRBD2. Trimming cost V 2 bases and J 3 bases; bases outside gene matches: 7. The CDR3 has 15 residues. CDR1 is DFQATT, CDR2 SNEGSKA, per germline (reference sequence). In DNA form, the CDR3 reads TGCAGTGCTAGATCCGGAGCGGGGGAGACAGATACGCAGTATTTT. Protein sequence: CSARSGAGETDTQYF.

The rearrangement links TRBV7-9 to TRBJ2-1, with 10 bases identical to TRBD1. Germline loops: CDR1 SEHNR, CDR2 FQNEAQ (reference sequence). This CDR3 region has 14 residues. V shed 6 bases and J 8 bases; nucleotides not matched to a gene: 7. The CDR3 loop is CASSWGTGDDEQFF. CDR3 bases: TGTGCCAGCAGTTGGGGGACAGGGGACGATGAGCAGTTCTTC. Based on the CDR3 plus reference TRBV7-9 and TRBJ2-1, the full variable domain is DTGVSQNPRHKITKRGQNVTFRCDPISEHNRLYWYRQTLGQGPEFLTYFQNEAQLEKSRLLSDRFSAERPKGSFSTLEIQRTEQGDSAMYLCASSWGTGDDEQFFGPGTRLTVL.

J is TRBJ2-5 and V is TRBV13, with 9 bases lining up with TRBD1. The J call may be wrong; the DNA end is better matched by TRBJ2-7. The CDR3 length is 14 residues. The germline V gene encodes CDR1 PRHDT and CDR2 FYEKMQ (reference sequence). This chain's CDR3 is CASSPHGQGSEQYF. The CDR3 DNA reads TGTGCCAGCAGCCCCCACGGACAGGGGAGCGAGCAGTACTTC.